These 26 T cell receptor beta chains share one sample of origin, sequenced in a study of OX40 agonist ivuxolimab in advanced cancers. Assay: immunoSEQ multiplex PCR; the TCRdb copy retains only in-frame clones and omits some. The table records 90,000 to 120,000 clones, approximately 89% of them present only once. The material sequenced was CD4+ or CD8+ T cells sorted from blood, taken in a trial of the OX40 agonist ivuxolimab. The receptors originated from an adult with an advanced solid tumor such as melanoma, head and neck, liver or kidney cancer.

This clone was found a few times. This sequence joins TRBV11-2 and TRBJ1-5; D unclear. The CDR3 spans 12 residues. V was pared by 1 base and J by 6 bases, with 4 bases between. CDR1 is SGHAT and CDR2 is FQNNGV in the germline V gene. This chain's CDR3 is CASSLVGQPQHF. Here the CDR3 DNA reads TGTGCCAGCAGCTTAGTAGGTCAGCCCCAGCATTTT.

The CDR3 DNA sequence: TGTGCCAGCAGTTTATATGGGGCAGGAGACATGAACACTGAAGCTTTCTTT. It encodes CASSLYGAGDMNTEAFF. J is TRBJ1-1 and V is TRBV27; the D gene is possibly TRBD1 (5 bases). This CDR3 has 17 amino acids. The ends were cut back, 1 base at V and 0 bases at J, with 15 bases in the middle. Germline-derived CDR1 and CDR2 are MNHEY and SMNVEV (reference sequence).

This chain links TRBV20-1 with TRBJ1-2, with no clear D. The CDR3 length is 11 residues. In germline, CDR1 is DFQATT, CDR2 SNEGSKA (reference sequence). V was trimmed by 2 bases and J by 7 bases, leaving 8 bases between them. The CDR3 loop is CSARSNFGYTF. The CDR3 DNA reads as TGCAGTGCTAGAAGTAATTTTGGCTACACCTTC.

The V call is TRBV28, the J call TRBJ2-5, with D hard to call. V was cut by 7 bases and J by 5 bases, with 14 bases left in between. Germline assignment: CDR1 MDHEN and CDR2 SYDVKM. The CDR3 spans 13 residues. The CDR3 bases are TGTGCCAGCAACGCTATCCAACGGGAGACCCAGTACTTC. It codes for CASNAIQRETQYF.

J is TRBJ1-2 and V is TRBV18; the D is unclear. Germline CDR1 KGHSH, CDR2 LQKENI. The V and J ends lost 2 bases and 1 base respectively, with 20 bases between them. CDR3 size: 18 residues. CDR3 amino acids: CASSPWPPNRVYNYGYTF. The CDR3 bases are TGTGCCAGCTCACCATGGCCCCCTAATCGGGTCTATAACTATGGCTACACCTTC.

The V gene is TRBV19, the J gene TRBJ1-1; the D is unclear. The CDR3 runs 13 residues. Trimming took 7 bases from V and 0 from J, leaving 9 bases between them. Germline CDR1 LNHDA, CDR2 SQIVND (reference sequence). CDR3 bases: TGTGCCAGTAATAGGTACATGAACACTGAAGCTTTCTTT. It codes for CASNRYMNTEAFF.

This clone was recorded only once. The rearrangement links TRBV10-3 to TRBJ1-1; a weak D match, TRBD1 (5 bases). Trimming left V 10 bases short and J 4 bases short, with 16 bases between. CDR1 is ENHRY, CDR2 SYGVKD, per germline. The CDR3 consists of 13 residues. CDR3 loop: CATFREESTEAFF. The CDR3 region has the DNA TGTGCCACCTTCAGGGAGGAGAGCACTGAAGCTTTCTTT.

This clone was detected only once. The chain joins TRBV6-5 to TRBJ1-6; TRBD1 matches 7 bases. V lost 5 bases to trimming and J lost 7 bases; unmatched junction nucleotides: 5. The CDR3 extends over 14 amino acids. CDR1 MNHEY and CDR2 SVGAGI come from the germline V gene. CDR3 protein: CASSPDRINSPLHF. In nucleotides, the CDR3 is TGTGCCAGCAGTCCGGACAGGATCAATTCACCCCTCCACTTT.

J is TRBJ2-7 and V is TRBV5-1, with D perhaps matching TRBD2 (5 bases). The V end lost 4 bases, the J end lost 0 bases, and 8 bases lay between the germline ends. Germline CDR1 SGHRS, CDR2 YFSETQ. This CDR3 is built from 13 residues. For the CDR3, the DNA is TGCGCCAGCAGCACCGGACTCTCCTACGAGCAGTACTTC. Its protein is CASSTGLSYEQYF. Combining the CDR3 with reference TRBV5-1 and TRBJ2-7 gives the whole variable domain KAGVTQTPRYLIKTRGQQVTLSCSPISGHRSVSWYQQTPGQGLQFLFEYFSETQRNKGNFPGRFSGRQFSNSRSEMNVSTLELGDSALYLCASSTGLSYEQYFGPGTRLTVT.

V gene TRBV10-2 combines with J gene TRBJ2-7; 8 positions agree with TRBD2. There are 16 residues in the CDR3. The V and J ends lost 0 bases and 2 bases, in that order; junction bases with no gene match: 6. The V gene's germline CDR1 is WSHSY and CDR2 SAAADI. The chain's CDR3 is CASSESREGLTYEQYF. The CDR3, as DNA: TGCGCCAGCAGTGAGTCTCGGGAGGGCCTAACCTACGAGCAGTACTTC.

The chain has TRBV28 and TRBJ2-5, with TRBD2 matching over 7 bases. J gave up 7 bases and V 1 base, and 6 bases lay outside the gene matches. The CDR3 is 14 residues long. Germline values: CDR1 MDHEN, CDR2 SYDVKM. CDR3 region: CASSLFAGEGTQYF. In nucleotides, the CDR3 is TGTGCCAGCAGTTTATTCGCGGGAGAGGGGACCCAGTACTTC.

The V and J genes are TRBV2 and TRBJ1-2, with D perhaps matching TRBD1 (6 bases). Germline V gives CDR1 SNHLY, CDR2 FYNNEI. V was pared by 4 bases and J by 6 bases, with 12 bases between. This CDR3 has 13 residues. DNA of the CDR3: TGTGCCAGCAGTGTTGTAAGGGGGGATGGCTACACCTTC. Translated: CASSVVRGDGYTF.

The chain recombines TRBV30 with TRBJ1-1; D ambiguous. V lost 0 bases and J lost 6, with 8 bases in between. The CDR3 totals 12 residues. Germline assignment: CDR1 GTSNPN and CDR2 SVGIG (reference sequence). The CDR3 sequence: CAWSVSTAEAFF. The CDR3 coding sequence is TGTGCCTGGAGTGTATCGACCGCTGAAGCTTTCTTT.

V usage is TRBV7-2 and J usage is TRBJ1-6; D remains unclear. The germline V and J ends were trimmed by 1 base and 5 bases, with 12 bases remaining between them. CDR3 size: 16 residues. Germline V CDR1 and CDR2: SGHTA, FQGNSA. As DNA, the CDR3 is TGTGCCAGCAGCTTAGTGGCAGGAGGAAATAATTCACCCCTCCACTTT. This gives the protein CASSLVAGGNNSPLHF.

The chain is built from TRBV29-1 and TRBJ1-1; tentatively, D is TRBD1 (5 bases). Trimming left V 6 bases short and J 6 bases short, with 20 bases between. Germline V gene lookup returns CDR1 SQVTM and CDR2 ANQGSEA. The CDR3 is made up of 14 amino acids. The CDR3 here is CSVVPGLTSAEAFF. The CDR3 coding sequence is TGCAGCGTAGTACCGGGACTTACTTCGGCTGAAGCTTTCTTT.

This chain joins TRBV5-1 and TRBJ1-1, with D possibly TRBD1 on 5 matching bases. There are 14 residues in the CDR3. CDR1 and CDR2 from the germline V gene are SGHRS and YFSETQ. V was cut by 4 bases and J by 5 bases, with 15 bases left in between. The CDR3 region has the DNA TGCGCCAGCAGCCCTCTGGGACCGCAAACTGAAGCTTTCTTT. Translation gives CASSPLGPQTEAFF.

This clone was seen once. The J gene is TRBJ2-7, the V gene TRBV6-1; no firm D call. Trimming shortened V by 4 bases and J by 3 bases, and 10 bases separated the two germline ends. CDR3 length: 13 amino acids. Germline V gene lookup returns CDR1 MNHNS and CDR2 SASEGT. DNA of the CDR3: TGTGCCAGCAGTGCGGGCCTGTTCTACGAGCAGTACTTC. Translated, it gives CASSAGLFYEQYF.

V usage is TRBV7-3 and J usage is TRBJ2-2, with 10 bases lining up with TRBD2. CDR1 SGHTA and CDR2 FQGTGA come from the germline V gene. This CDR3 spans 15 amino acids. V was pared by 5 bases and J by 5 bases, with 5 bases of the junction left unmatched. The CDR3 DNA reads TGTGCCAGCAGCCAGCGGGAGGGCCAAACCGGGGAGCTGTTTTTT. It is translated as CASSQREGQTGELFF.

The gene calls are TRBV4-1 and TRBJ2-7; D is possibly TRBD1 (6 bases). The CDR3 consists of 15 residues. V was cut by 0 bases and J by 0 bases, with 9 bases left in between. Germline V gene sequence: CDR1 MGHRA, CDR2 YSYEKL. CDR3 region: CASSQETGPSYEQYF. The CDR3 nucleotides read TGCGCCAGCAGCCAAGAGACAGGCCCCTCCTACGAGCAGTACTTC.

The V gene is TRBV10-2, the J gene TRBJ2-4; D is uncertain. The ends were cut back, 3 bases at V and 0 bases at J, with 12 bases in the middle. This CDR3 is built from 16 residues. Germline values: CDR1 WSHSY, CDR2 SAAADI. The CDR3 DNA is TGCGCCAGCAGTGAAGAGGCTTACCTAGCCAAAAACATTCAGTACTTC. Residues: CASSEEAYLAKNIQYF.

V is TRBV7-9 and J is TRBJ2-3; D gene ambiguous. The CDR3 loop spans 12 amino acids. CDR1 is SEHNR, CDR2 FQNEAQ, per germline (reference sequence). V lost 0 bases and J lost 6, with 4 bases in between. The CDR3 DNA is TGTGCCAGCAGCTTAGCAGAGGATACGCAGTATTTT. It specifies CASSLAEDTQYF.

The rearrangement uses TRBV7-9 and TRBJ1-1; D uncertain. The V gene's germline CDR1 is SEHNR and CDR2 FQNEAQ (reference sequence). The length of the CDR3 is 14 residues. Trimming pared 0 bases from V and 1 base from J, leaving 6 bases between. CDR3 residues: CASSLASENTEAFF. CDR3 DNA: TGTGCCAGCAGCTTAGCGTCTGAGAACACTGAAGCTTTCTTT.

V gene TRBV7-2 combines with J gene TRBJ2-3; a weak D match, TRBD1 (6 bases). The V and J ends lost 5 bases and 1 base respectively, with 13 bases between them. The CDR3 spans 15 residues. CDR1 and CDR2 from the germline V gene are SGHTA and FQGNSA. The DNA of the CDR3 is TGTGCCAGCAGCCTACAGACAGGAGGCACAGATACGCAGTATTTT. Protein sequence: CASSLQTGGTDTQYF.

V and J are TRBV7-3 and TRBJ2-2; 7 nucleotides align to TRBD2. Germline V gene sequence: CDR1 SGHTA, CDR2 FQGTGA. This CDR3 has 16 amino acids. V shed 5 bases and J 6 bases; nucleotides not matched to a gene: 12. CDR3 amino acids: CASSGEGTRVAGELFF. In DNA, the CDR3 is TGTGCCAGCAGCGGGGAGGGGACTCGAGTCGCCGGGGAGCTGTTTTTT.

This rearrangement joins TRBV7-9 to TRBJ1-1; 8 bases map to TRBD1. J was trimmed by 6 bases and V by 1 base; bases with no gene match: 7. The germline CDR1 and CDR2 sequences are SEHNR and FQNEAQ (reference sequence). CDR3 length: 15 residues. CDR3 nucleotide sequence: TGTGCCAGCAGCTTAGAGAGACAGGGGTTCGCTGAAGCTTTCTTT. It codes for CASSLERQGFAEAFF. Full variable domain (missing parts from reference TRBV7-9 and TRBJ1-1): DTGVSQNPRHKITKRGQNVTFRCDPISEHNRLYWYRQTLGQGPEFLTYFQNEAQLEKSRLLSDRFSAERPKGSFSTLEIQRTEQGDSAMYLCASSLERQGFAEAFFGQGTRLTVV.

The chain recombines TRBV25-1 with TRBJ1-1; no firm D call. CDR1 MGHDK and CDR2 SYGVNS come from the germline V gene. V lost 1 base and J lost 0, with 3 bases in between. The CDR3 loop spans 13 amino acids. The CDR3: CASSEFLNTEAFF. In DNA, the CDR3 is TGTGCCAGCAGTGAATTCCTGAACACTGAAGCTTTCTTT.